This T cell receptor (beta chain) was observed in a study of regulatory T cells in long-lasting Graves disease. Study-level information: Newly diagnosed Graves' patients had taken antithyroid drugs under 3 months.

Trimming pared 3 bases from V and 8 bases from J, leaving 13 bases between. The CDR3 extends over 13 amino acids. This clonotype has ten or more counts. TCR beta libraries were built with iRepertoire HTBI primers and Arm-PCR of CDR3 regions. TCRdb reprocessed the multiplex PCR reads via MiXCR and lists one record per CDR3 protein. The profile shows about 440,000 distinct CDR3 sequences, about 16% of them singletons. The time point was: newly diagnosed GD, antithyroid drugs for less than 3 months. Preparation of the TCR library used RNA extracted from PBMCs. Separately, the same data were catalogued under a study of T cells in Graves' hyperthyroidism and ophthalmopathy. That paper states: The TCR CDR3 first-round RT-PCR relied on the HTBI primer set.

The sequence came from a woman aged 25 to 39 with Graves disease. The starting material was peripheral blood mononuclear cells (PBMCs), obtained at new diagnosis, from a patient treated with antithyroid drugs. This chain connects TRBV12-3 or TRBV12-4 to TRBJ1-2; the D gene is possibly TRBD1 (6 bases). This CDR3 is CASSLRGVLGYTF. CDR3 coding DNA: TGTGCCAGCAGTTTGAGGGGGGTACTGGGCTACACCTTC.